This is a list of T cell receptor beta chains from one sample in a study of Ad26.COV2.S vaccination and SARS-CoV-2 variants. Repertoires were generated with immunoSEQ multiplex PCR, while TCRdb's copy carries only in-frame clones and drops some. The sample has hundreds of thousands of clones, about 89% seen once; the top ten hold around 1.4%. The source was peripheral blood, collected in a trial of Ad26.COV2.S vaccine versus placebo. All receptors derive from a person aged 18-65 years who received the Ad26.COV2.S COVID-19 vaccine or a placebo. Both conserved end residues are part of each CDR3. D genes are given only for firm matches. Expanded clones get a size class; other rows say once, few or many, or leave the size out.

V gene	clone size	J gene	D gene	CDR3 protein	CDR3 DNA
TRBV2	.	TRBJ2-1	.	CASGAQGKTYNEQFF	TGTGCCAGCGGCGCCCAAGGTAAAACCTACAATGAGCAGTTCTTC
TRBV27	.	TRBJ2-7	TRBD2	CASSFAGAPYEQYF	TGTGCCAGCAGTTTTGCGGGAGCTCCCTACGAGCAGTACTTC
TRBV12-3/TRBV12-4	.	TRBJ1-5	TRBD1	CASTRGQYQPQHF	TGTGCCAGCACCAGGGGGCAGTATCAGCCCCAGCATTTT
TRBV2	.	TRBJ2-5	TRBD1	CASEYTGGVRQETQYF	TGTGCCAGCGAATATACAGGGGGCGTTAGGCAAGAGACCCAGTACTTC
TRBV5-5	.	TRBJ2-1	.	CASSNRYLTYNEQFF	TGTGCCAGCAGCAACAGGTACCTTACCTACAATGAGCAGTTCTTC
TRBV2	.	TRBJ2-7	TRBD2	CASLRRRVTSGSYEQYF	TGTGCCAGCCTTCGCCGTCGAGTTACTAGCGGGAGTTACGAGCAGTACTTC
TRBV10-3	.	TRBJ1-3	.	CAISESTLGVNTIYF	TGTGCCATCAGTGAGTCGACTCTGGGGGTGAACACCATATATTTT
TRBV25-1	few	TRBJ2-1	TRBD2	CASSRGLAAYNEQFF	TGTGCCAGCAGTAGGGGACTAGCGGCCTACAATGAGCAGTTCTTC
TRBV6-5	.	TRBJ2-2	TRBD1	CASSYTGGAGTGELFF	TGTGCCAGCAGTTACACAGGGGGCGCAGGCACCGGGGAGCTGTTTTTT
TRBV19	.	TRBJ2-2	.	CASSQVPGGELFF	TGTGCCAGTAGTCAAGTCCCTGGCGGGGAGCTGTTTTTT
TRBV7-9	.	TRBJ2-1	TRBD1	CASSLGTGIYNEQFF	TGTGCCAGCAGCTTAGGGACAGGGATTTACAATGAGCAGTTCTTC
TRBV3-1/TRBV3-2	.	TRBJ2-3	.	CASSHTLGTDTQYF	TGTGCCAGCAGCCATACCCTAGGCACAGATACGCAGTATTTT
TRBV9	.	TRBJ2-3	.	CASSVAGGSSDTQYF	TGTGCCAGCAGCGTAGCAGGGGGGAGCTCAGATACGCAGTATTTT
TRBV5-1	once	TRBJ2-1	TRBD1	CASRGGWNEQFF	TGCGCCAGCAGAGGGGGCTGGAATGAGCAGTTCTTC
TRBV7-8	.	TRBJ2-4	.	CASGALAKNIQYF	TGTGCCAGCGGGGCCCTAGCCAAAAACATTCAGTACTTC